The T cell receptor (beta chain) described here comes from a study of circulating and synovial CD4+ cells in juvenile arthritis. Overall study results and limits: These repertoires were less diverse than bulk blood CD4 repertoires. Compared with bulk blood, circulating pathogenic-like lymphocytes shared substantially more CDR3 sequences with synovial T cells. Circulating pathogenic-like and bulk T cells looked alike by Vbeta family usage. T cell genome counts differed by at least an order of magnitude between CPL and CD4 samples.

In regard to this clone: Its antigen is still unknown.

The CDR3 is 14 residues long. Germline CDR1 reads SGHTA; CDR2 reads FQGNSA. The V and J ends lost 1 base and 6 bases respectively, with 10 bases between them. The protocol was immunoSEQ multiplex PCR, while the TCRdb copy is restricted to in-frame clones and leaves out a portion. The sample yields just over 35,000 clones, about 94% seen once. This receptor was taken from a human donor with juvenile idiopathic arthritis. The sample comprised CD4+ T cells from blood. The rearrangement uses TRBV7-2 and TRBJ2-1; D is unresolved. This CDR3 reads CASSLGFQSNEQFF. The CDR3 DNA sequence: TGTGCCAGCAGCTTAGGTTTTCAGTCCAATGAGCAGTTCTTC.